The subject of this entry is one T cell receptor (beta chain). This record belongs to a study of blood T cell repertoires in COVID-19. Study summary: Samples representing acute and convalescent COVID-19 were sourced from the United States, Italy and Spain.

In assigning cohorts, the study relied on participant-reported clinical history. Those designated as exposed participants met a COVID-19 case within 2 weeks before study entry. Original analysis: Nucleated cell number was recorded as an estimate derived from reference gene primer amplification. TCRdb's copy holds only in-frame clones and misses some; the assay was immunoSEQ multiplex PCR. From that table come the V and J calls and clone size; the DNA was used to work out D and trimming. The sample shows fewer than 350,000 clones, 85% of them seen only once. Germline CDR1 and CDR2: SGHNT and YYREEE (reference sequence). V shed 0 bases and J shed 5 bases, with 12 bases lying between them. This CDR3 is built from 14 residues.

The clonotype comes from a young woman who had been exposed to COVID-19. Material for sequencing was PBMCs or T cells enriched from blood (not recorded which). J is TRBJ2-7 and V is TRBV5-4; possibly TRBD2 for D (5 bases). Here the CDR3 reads CASSLAQGLDEQYF. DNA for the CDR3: TGTGCCAGCAGCTTGGCCCAAGGACTGGACGAGCAGTACTTC. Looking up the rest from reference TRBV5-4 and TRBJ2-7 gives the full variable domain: ETGVTQSPTHLIKTRGQQVTLRCSSQSGHNTVSWYQQALGQGPQFIFQYYREEENGRGNFPPRFSGLQFPNYSSELNVNALELDDSALYLCASSLAQGLDEQYFGPGTRLTVT.